This T cell receptor (beta chain) was found in a study of shared clonotypes between healthy human individuals (dated by TCRdb to 2020 to 2022). About the full investigation: Three men and a couple of women, aged 18 to 49 years, made up the cohort. Per donor, three plates each were used for CD4 naive and CD4 memory, two for CD8 naive, and one for CD8 memory. To increase sequencing depth and limit assay-specific biases, different laboratories used diverse techniques to prepare libraries and sequence TCR repertoires. Leukapheresis yielded between about 0.94 and 9.5 billion PBMCs per donor. To estimate repertoire size and how much clonotypes are shared between individuals, the study performed deep sequencing of blood TCR repertoires from five healthy adults.

This clone has only a few counts. This clone's antigen is unknown. No base-level quality is on record; no much larger clone is a single base apart. TCR CDR3 regions were amplified from genomic DNA by multiplex PCR using the deep immunoSEQ assay. Extracted genomic DNA from each cell subset was spread evenly across all wells of several immunoSEQ 96-well plates, with each plate serving as a replicate. Each replicate PCR for sorted subsets received approximately 220 ng genomic DNA, equal to roughly 30,000 T cell genomes. Purified libraries were quantified with a Qubit 3.0 fluorometer, sized on a Bioanalyzer 2100, and re-quantified with the KAPA Library Quantification kit. Every immunoSEQ 96-well plate was sequenced on a dedicated single-read 150-cycle Illumina NextSeq 550 flow cell. On the study's bioinformatics: Because the immunoSEQ output held only junctional sequences and lacked quality scores, the filtering could not match the filtering applied to full-length reads. Sequences were annotated with PyIR, a Python wrapper for IgBLAST v1.9, and V/J genes and CDR3 were assigned using IMGT germline references. Reads were removed for weak V/J assignments (E-value above 1e-6), missing CDR3, stop codons, out-of-frame junctions, or ambiguous translated residues. V3J clonotypes were defined as sequences sharing an identical inferred V gene, J gene, and CDR3 amino acid sequence. To compute the percentage overlap between repertoires, the number of shared unique clonotypes was divided by the size of the smaller repertoire. Richness of each repertoire was evaluated using RTK rarefaction, the Chao1 estimator, and Recon v2.1 estimates of unobserved clonotypes. For all TCRbeta clonotypes obtained by the gDNA method from a handful of donors, generation probabilities were computed with OLGA. TCRdb re-hosts the immuneACCESS table, in-frame sequences only. Its copies lack some clones; in the studies checked, an unresolved V gene accounts for under half of them, and the cause for the rest is not known. V, J and clone size reflect that table, while D and trimming were determined from the DNA. Recorded for this sample are 300,000 to 400,000 clones; under 80% of them occurred a single time. The top ten clones comprise 9% to 12% of the sample.

General study outcomes and caveats: The small number of donors limited the genetic and exposure-history diversity represented. Incomplete sequencing was indicated by rarefaction of sorted-subset datasets, despite the large sequencing depth. Sampling was restricted to blood, and TCR repertoires in tissue are likely to differ from TCR repertoires in blood. Clonotypes shared by all four sorted-subset donors showed higher generation probabilities than non-shared clonotypes. Estimated clonotype richness was generally larger for naive than for memory subsets. Pairwise subsampling led to the expectation that sequencing depth would affect the degree of clonotype sharing among donors. Approximately 5% of naive CD4, 3.5% of naive CD8, roughly 2.4% of memory CD4, and more than 0.35% of memory CD8 clonotypes were shared across several donors.

CDR1 and CDR2 (SEHNR, FQNEAQ) derive from the germline V gene (reference sequence). From cysteine to phenylalanine, the CDR3 is 17 amino acids long. Just the 51-base CDR3 DNA is kept, in frame starting at base 1. The junction shows trimming of 1 base on V and 5 bases on J, and the gene matches do not reach 12 bases of it. The donors were healthy, HIV-negative adults who had no recently reported acute infections or vaccinations. Every donor was a Caucasian adult residing in Nashville, Tennessee, USA. CD4+ T cells were enriched by magnetic negative selection, after which naive cells were positively selected on CD45RA and the negative fraction was taken as the memory subset. After blood collection by leukapheresis, PBMCs were isolated using Ficoll-Histopaque density gradient centrifugation and then cryopreserved in the vapor phase of liquid nitrogen. Analytical flow cytometry was used to check the purity and quantity of every magnetically sorted T cell population. Genomic DNA was isolated from every sorted fraction and measured by UV absorbance on a Nanodrop 2000c.

Rearrangement joined TRBV7-9 to TRBJ2-7, with 9 central nucleotides matching TRBD1. Sequencing used memory CD4+ T cells sorted from blood. What the cell subset or site label conveys for this sample: CD45RA-negative fraction. The sequence was collected from a man in his thirties or forties in good health. The bases are TGTGCCAGCAGCTTAGAGCTTTCTGGGACAGGGAGCCACGAGCAGTACTTC. Its translation is CASSLELSGTGSHEQYF.